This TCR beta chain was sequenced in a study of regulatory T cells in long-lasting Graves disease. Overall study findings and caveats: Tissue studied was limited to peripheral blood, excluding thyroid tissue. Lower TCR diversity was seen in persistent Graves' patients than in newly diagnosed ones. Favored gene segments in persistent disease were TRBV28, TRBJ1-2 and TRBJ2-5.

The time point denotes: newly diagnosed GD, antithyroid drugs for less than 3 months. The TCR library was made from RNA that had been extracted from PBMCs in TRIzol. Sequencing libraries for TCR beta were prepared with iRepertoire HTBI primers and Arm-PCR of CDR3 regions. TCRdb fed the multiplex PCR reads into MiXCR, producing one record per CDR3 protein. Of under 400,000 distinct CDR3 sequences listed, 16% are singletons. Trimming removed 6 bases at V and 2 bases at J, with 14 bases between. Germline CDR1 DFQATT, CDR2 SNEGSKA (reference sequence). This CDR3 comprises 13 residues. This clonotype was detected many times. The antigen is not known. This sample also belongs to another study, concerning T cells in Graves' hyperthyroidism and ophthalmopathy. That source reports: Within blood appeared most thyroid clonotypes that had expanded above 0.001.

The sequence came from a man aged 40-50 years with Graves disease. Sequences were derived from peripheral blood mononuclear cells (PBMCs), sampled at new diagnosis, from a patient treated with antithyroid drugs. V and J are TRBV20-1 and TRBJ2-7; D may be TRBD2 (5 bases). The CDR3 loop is CSASRGYTYEQYF. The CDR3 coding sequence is TGCAGTGCCTCACGGGGTTATACCTACGAGCAGTACTTC.